This TCR beta chain stems from a study of blood T cell repertoires in COVID-19. CDR1 and CDR2 (germline): MNHEY, SMNVEV (reference sequence). The germline V and J ends were trimmed by 6 bases and 4 bases, with 22 bases remaining between them. This CDR3 is built from 17 residues. TCRdb's table, derived via immunoSEQ multiplex PCR, lists solely in-frame clones and lacks some. Altogether about 49,000 clones are present, around 83% being singletons, with the ten largest covering roughly 1.6%. Sequencing was carried out using peripheral blood. This TCR came from a man aged 50 or older with acute or convalescent COVID-19. The rearrangement uses TRBV27 and TRBJ1-5; D is undetermined. The CDR3 is CASRRVSASGFNQPQHF. CDR3 bases: TGTGCCAGCAGGAGGGTTTCAGCCTCCGGGTTTAATCAGCCCCAGCATTTT.